A single sample gave rise to the 10 T cell receptor beta chains below, sequenced in a study of T cells in Graves' hyperthyroidism and ophthalmopathy. The source material, RNA transcripts, was used to amplify TCR beta CDR3 regions. TCR CDR3 regions were first amplified by RT-PCR with HTBI primers. TCRdb itself ran the multiplex PCR reads through MiXCR, one entry per CDR3 protein. The table lists approximately 350,000 distinct CDR3 sequences, roughly 15% of them singletons. The source material was blood. Receptor source: an older woman with Graves' ophthalmopathy.

The chain is built from TRBV4-1 and TRBJ2-7; TRBD1 matches 9 bases. The germline gives CDR1 MGHRA, CDR2 YSYEKL. Losses at the gene ends were 1 base for V and 4 bases for J; bases not matched to a gene: 8. This CDR3 region has 16 residues. CDR3 region: CASSQGPGQGPYEQYF. In DNA form, the CDR3 reads TGCGCCAGCAGCCAAGGACCGGGACAGGGTCCTTACGAGCAGTACTTC.

This clonotype was seen repeatedly, ten times or more. The chain has TRBV2 and TRBJ2-3; 8 positions agree with TRBD2. The V gene end was trimmed by 7 bases and the J gene end by 1 base; junction bases not matched to a gene: 7. This CDR3 spans 15 amino acids. Germline-derived CDR1 and CDR2 are SNHLY and FYNNEI. Written as DNA, the CDR3 is TGTGCCAGCATAAGAAGCGGGAGTGGCACAGATACGCAGTATTTT. Translating it yields CASIRSGSGTDTQYF. Combining the CDR3 with reference TRBV2 and TRBJ2-3 gives the whole variable domain EPEVTQTPSHQVTQMGQEVILRCVPISNHLYFYWYRQILGQKVEFLVSFYNNEISEKSEIFDDQFSVERPDGSNFTLKIRSTKLEDSAMYFCASIRSGSGTDTQYFGPGTRLTVL.

V is TRBV3-1 and J is TRBJ2-7; D remains ambiguous. The CDR3 has 15 residues. The V gene's germline CDR1 is LGHDT and CDR2 YNNKEL (reference sequence). V was pared by 1 base and J by 0 bases, with 10 bases between. Written as DNA, the CDR3 is TGTGCCAGCAGCCAAGCCAGAACAAGCTCCTACGAGCAGTACTTC. This translates into CASSQARTSSYEQYF.

This clonotype was observed a handful of times. The rearrangement joins TRBV27 to TRBJ2-2, with D perhaps TRBD1 or TRBD2 (5 bases each). Looked up from germline, CDR1 is MNHEY and CDR2 is SMNVEV (reference sequence). The CDR3 runs to 15 residues. Trimming shortened V by 5 bases and J by 2 bases, and 12 bases separated the two germline ends. CDR3 amino acids: CASSPPGRNTGELFF. DNA of the CDR3: TGTGCCAGCAGTCCTCCGGGACGTAACACCGGGGAGCTGTTTTTT.

This clonotype was seen at least ten times. The chain links TRBV12-3 or TRBV12-4 to TRBJ1-1, with a weak D call TRBD1 (5 bases). V was pared by 3 bases and J by 10 bases, with 12 bases between. This CDR3 comprises 12 residues. CDR3 sequence reads: CASSFGQQGAFF. Here the CDR3 DNA reads TGTGCCAGCAGTTTCGGACAACAAGGAGCTTTCTTT.

This clonotype was found a few times. Just one base apart from a much larger clone, this may be a read error. This rearrangement joins TRBV3-1 to TRBJ2-4; D perhaps matches TRBD2 (5 bases). This CDR3 has 14 amino acids. Germline V lookup: CDR1 LGHDT, CDR2 YNNKEL (reference sequence). The CDR3 here is CAGSQDFAKNIQYF. The CDR3, as DNA: TGTGCCGGCAGCCAGGACTTCGCCAAAAACATTCAGTACTTC. Based on the CDR3 plus reference TRBV3-1 and TRBJ2-4, the full variable domain is DTAVSQTPKYLVTQMGNDKSIKCEQNLGHDTMYWYKQDSKKFLKIMFSYNNKELIINETVPNRFSPKSPDKAHLNLHINSLELGDSAVYFCAGSQDFAKNIQYFGAGTRLSVL.

Comment on this clonotype: A read error is possible here, since a much larger clone lies one base away. V usage is TRBV3-1 and J usage is TRBJ2-7; D gene ambiguous. Germline lookup yields CDR1 LGHDT and CDR2 YNNKEL (reference sequence). The CDR3 contains 15 residues. CDR3 DNA sequence: TGTGCCGGCAGCCAAGATTTTTACTGGACCTACGAGCAGTACTTC. Protein product: CAGSQDFYWTYEQYF.

There are many counts of this clonotype. This chain connects TRBV20-1 to TRBJ1-2; D is uncertain. V was trimmed by 1 base and J by 0 bases, leaving 6 bases between them. The CDR3 loop spans 13 amino acids. CDR1 is DFQATT and CDR2 is SNEGSKA in the germline V gene (reference sequence). CDR3 in amino acids: CSARGIANYGYTF. The CDR3 coding sequence is TGCAGTGCTAGAGGGATCGCTAACTATGGCTACACCTTC.

The chain links TRBV6-1 to TRBJ1-2; maybe TRBD1 (5 bases). Germline loops: CDR1 MNHNS, CDR2 SASEGT. Trimming removed 2 bases from V and 8 bases from J, with 15 bases in between. There are 14 residues in the CDR3. The DNA of the CDR3 is TGTGCCAGCAGTGAAATCCGGGACGACAGCGGCTACACCTTC. Protein: CASSEIRDDSGYTF.

This clonotype came up a few times. The chain employs TRBV5-6 and TRBJ2-1; D is undetermined. Germline loops: CDR1 SGHDT, CDR2 YYEEEE. The CDR3 has 12 residues. Deletions cut 0 bases from V and 15 bases from J, with 13 bases between. The CDR3, as DNA: TGTGCCAGCAGCTTGGTTTCAGGATTTCGGTTCTTC. Its translation is CASSLVSGFRFF.